This T cell receptor beta chain came from a study of regulatory T cells in long-lasting Graves disease. CDR3-region Arm-PCR and iRepertoire HTBI primers produced the TCR beta libraries. Original analysis: Samples revealed about 63 TRBV and approximately 15 TRBJ segments. TCRdb used MiXCR to reprocess the multiplex PCR reads, holding one entry per CDR3 protein. These V and J calls originate from TCRdb's pipeline instead of the authors' own analysis. The table records under 300,000 distinct CDR3 sequences, 18% of them present only once. As to time point: newly diagnosed GD, antithyroid drugs for less than 3 months. The authors made the TCR library using RNA they extracted from PBMCs. This CDR3 contains 13 residues. The junction had 5 bases not matched to a gene; V was cut back by 9 bases and J by 0 bases. The germline gives CDR1 SGHRS, CDR2 YFSETQ. These sequences were also reported in another study, on T cells in Graves' hyperthyroidism and ophthalmopathy.

V gene TRBV5-1 combines with J gene TRBJ1-2; 7 bases are a match to TRBD1. Sample: peripheral blood mononuclear cells (PBMCs), taken at new diagnosis, from a patient treated with antithyroid drugs. The clonotype was recovered from a woman aged 30 to 39 with Graves disease. The CDR3 region is CATGQVTNYGYTF. CDR3 bases: TGCGCCACCGGACAGGTCACTAACTATGGCTACACCTTC.